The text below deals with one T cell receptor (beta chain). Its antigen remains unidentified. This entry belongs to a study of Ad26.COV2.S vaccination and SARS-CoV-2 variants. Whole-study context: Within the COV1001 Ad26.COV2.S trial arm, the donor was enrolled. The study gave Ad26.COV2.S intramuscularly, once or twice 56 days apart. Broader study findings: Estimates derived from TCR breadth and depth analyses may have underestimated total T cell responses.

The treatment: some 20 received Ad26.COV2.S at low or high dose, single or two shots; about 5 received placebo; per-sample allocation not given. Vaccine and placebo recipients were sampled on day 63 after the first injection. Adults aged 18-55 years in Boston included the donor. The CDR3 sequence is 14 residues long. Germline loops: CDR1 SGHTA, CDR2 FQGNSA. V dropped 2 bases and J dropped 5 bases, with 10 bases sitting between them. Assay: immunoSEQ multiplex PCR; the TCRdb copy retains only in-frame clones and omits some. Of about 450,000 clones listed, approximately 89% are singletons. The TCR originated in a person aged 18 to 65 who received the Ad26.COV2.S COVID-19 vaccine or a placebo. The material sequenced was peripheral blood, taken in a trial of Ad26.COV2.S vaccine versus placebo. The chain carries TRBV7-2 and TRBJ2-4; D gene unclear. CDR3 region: CASSLRLSQNIQYF. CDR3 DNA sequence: TGTGCCAGCAGCTTAAGGCTTAGCCAAAACATTCAGTACTTC.